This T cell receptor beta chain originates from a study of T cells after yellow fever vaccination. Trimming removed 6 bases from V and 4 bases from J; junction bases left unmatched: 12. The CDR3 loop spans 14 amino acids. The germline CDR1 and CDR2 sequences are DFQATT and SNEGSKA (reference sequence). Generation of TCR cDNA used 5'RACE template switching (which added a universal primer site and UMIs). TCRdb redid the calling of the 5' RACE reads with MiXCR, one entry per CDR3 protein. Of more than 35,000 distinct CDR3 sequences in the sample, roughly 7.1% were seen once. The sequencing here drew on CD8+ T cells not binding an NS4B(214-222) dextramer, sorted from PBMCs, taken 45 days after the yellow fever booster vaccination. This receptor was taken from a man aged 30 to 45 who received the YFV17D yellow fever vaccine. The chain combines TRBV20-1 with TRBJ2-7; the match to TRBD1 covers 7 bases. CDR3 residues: CSANQDRNGYEQYF. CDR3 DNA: TGCAGTGCCAACCAGGACAGGAACGGGTACGAGCAGTACTTC.